A selection of T cell receptor beta chains follows, all from one sample in a study of T-cell reconstitution after alpha-beta-depleted transplantation in children. Each CDR3 protein gets one entry after TCRdb re-called the PCR reads with MiXCR. The sample consists of about half a million distinct CDR3 sequences, approximately 12% of them appearing once. Sequencing was performed on PBMCs from the stem cell graft donor, taken from the stem cell graft. The origin of the receptors is a human donor who donated a stem cell graft to a child with combined immunodeficiency. Each CDR3 is given with its conserved first and last residue. A D gene is named only where the DNA matches it firmly. Rows may omit the clone size; those that give it use once, few, many or a size class.

V gene: TRBV6-6
J gene: TRBJ2-4
D gene: NA
CDR3 length: 13
clone size: few
CDR3 DNA: TGTGCCAGCAGTCGAACCAGGGGGGACATTCAGTACTTC
CDR3 protein: CASSRTRGDIQYF

V gene: TRBV7-2
J gene: TRBJ2-1
D gene: TRBD2
CDR3 length: 16
clone size: few
CDR3 DNA: TGTGCCAGCAGCTTCCTGTGGGGCGGGAGGGCCAATGAGCAGTTCTTC
CDR3 protein: CASSFLWGGRANEQFF

V gene: TRBV30
J gene: TRBJ2-1
D gene: NA
CDR3 length: 16
clone size: NA
CDR3 DNA: TGTGCCTGGAGCCGCGGACTGACGAGCTCCTACAATGAGCAGTTCTTC
CDR3 protein: CAWSRGLTSSYNEQFF

V gene: TRBV6-1
J gene: TRBJ2-7
D gene: NA
CDR3 length: 15
clone size: few
CDR3 DNA: TGTGCCAGCAGCAGTGGGACACCCTGGGCAGGCGAGCAGTACTTC
CDR3 protein: CASSSGTPWAGEQYF

V gene: TRBV12-3/TRBV12-4
J gene: TRBJ2-1
D gene: NA
CDR3 length: 15
clone size: many
CDR3 DNA: TGTGCCAGCAGTTTTCGTGCTAGCACGGTCCATGAGCAGTTCTTC
CDR3 protein: CASSFRASTVHEQFF

V gene: TRBV20-1
J gene: TRBJ2-3
D gene: TRBD2
CDR3 length: 18
clone size: few
CDR3 DNA: TGCAGTGCTCCTCCGGGACTAGCGGGAGAAAGTAGCACAGATACGCAGTATTTT
CDR3 protein: CSAPPGLAGESSTDTQYF

V gene: TRBV20-1
J gene: TRBJ1-2
D gene: NA
CDR3 length: 12
clone size: NA
CDR3 DNA: TGCAGTGCTAGTCCGTTATGGACTCTCTACACCTTC
CDR3 protein: CSASPLWTLYTF

V gene: TRBV6-1
J gene: TRBJ2-2
D gene: NA
CDR3 length: 14
clone size: few
CDR3 DNA: TGTGCCAGGGGGGGGACACCGAACACCGGGGAGCTGTTTTTT
CDR3 protein: CARGGTPNTGELFF

V gene: TRBV12-3/TRBV12-4
J gene: TRBJ2-3
D gene: TRBD2
CDR3 length: 19
clone size: few
CDR3 DNA: TGTGCCAGCAGGGGGACTAGCGGGGGGGCTGGCCCCCCCCGAGATACGCAGTATTTT
CDR3 protein: CASRGTSGGAGPPRDTQYF

V gene: TRBV7-2
J gene: TRBJ2-1
D gene: TRBD1
CDR3 length: 18
clone size: NA
CDR3 DNA: TGTGCCAGCAGCTTAGCGGAACGACAGGGGAAGGTCTACAATGAGCAGTTCTTC
CDR3 protein: CASSLAERQGKVYNEQFF

V gene: TRBV7-9
J gene: TRBJ2-7
D gene: NA
CDR3 length: 14
clone size: few
CDR3 DNA: TGTGCCAGCAGCACCCAGGGTAAGGACTACGAGCAGTACTTC
CDR3 protein: CASSTQGKDYEQYF

V gene: TRBV4-3
J gene: TRBJ1-4
D gene: NA
CDR3 length: 15
clone size: NA
CDR3 DNA: TGCGCCAGCAGCCGAGGAGGAGTAGGGGCCGAAAAACTGTTTTTT
CDR3 protein: CASSRGGVGAEKLFF

V gene: TRBV5-1
J gene: TRBJ2-5
D gene: TRBD1
CDR3 length: 14
clone size: many
CDR3 DNA: TGCGCCTGTCGTAGGGACAGGGGACAAGAGACCCAGTACTTC
CDR3 protein: CACRRDRGQETQYF

V gene: TRBV7-2
J gene: TRBJ2-3
D gene: TRBD2
CDR3 length: 16
clone size: many
CDR3 DNA: TGTGCCAGCAGCTTACTAGCGGGAGGGCCCGCAGATACGCAGTATTTT
CDR3 protein: CASSLLAGGPADTQYF

V gene: TRBV3-1
J gene: TRBJ1-1
D gene: NA
CDR3 length: 13
clone size: few
CDR3 DNA: TGTGCCAGCAGCCAAGATCCGGCCATTGAAGCTTTCTTT
CDR3 protein: CASSQDPAIEAFF

V gene: TRBV12-3/TRBV12-4
J gene: TRBJ2-3
D gene: NA
CDR3 length: 16
clone size: many
CDR3 DNA: TGTGCCAGCAGTGAGCCTAGCCCTGGGGGGTGGGATACGCAGTATTTT
CDR3 protein: CASSEPSPGGWDTQYF

V gene: TRBV11-1
J gene: TRBJ2-2
D gene: NA
CDR3 length: 14
clone size: NA
CDR3 DNA: TGTGCCAGCAGTCTAAGATGGGGAACCGGGGAGCTGTTTTTT
CDR3 protein: CASSLRWGTGELFF

V gene: TRBV13
J gene: TRBJ2-5
D gene: TRBD2
CDR3 length: 14
clone size: few
CDR3 DNA: TGTGCCAGCAGCACTACTAGCGGGAGTTCGACCCAGTACTTC
CDR3 protein: CASSTTSGSSTQYF

V gene: TRBV6-5
J gene: TRBJ2-2
D gene: TRBD2
CDR3 length: 18
clone size: few
CDR3 DNA: TGTGCCAGCAGTTACAGACTAGCGGGAGCTCGGGGCACCGGGGAGCTGTTTTTT
CDR3 protein: CASSYRLAGARGTGELFF

V gene: TRBV5-1
J gene: TRBJ2-3
D gene: NA
CDR3 length: 16
clone size: NA
CDR3 DNA: TGCGCCAGCAGCTTGGTGGGCGGACTAAGCACAGATACGCAGTATTTT
CDR3 protein: CASSLVGGLSTDTQYF

V gene: TRBV3-1
J gene: TRBJ2-7
D gene: TRBD1
CDR3 length: 14
clone size: NA
CDR3 DNA: TGTGCCAGCAGCCAGGGACAGGGTAACTACGAGCAGTACTTC
CDR3 protein: CASSQGQGNYEQYF

V gene: TRBV12-3/TRBV12-4
J gene: TRBJ1-1
D gene: NA
CDR3 length: 15
clone size: many
CDR3 DNA: TGTGCCAGCAGCCCTTATAACTACATGAACACTGAAGCTTTCTTT
CDR3 protein: CASSPYNYMNTEAFF

V gene: TRBV7-2
J gene: TRBJ2-3
D gene: NA
CDR3 length: 15
clone size: NA
CDR3 DNA: TGTGCCAGCAGCTTATCAGGAGTTAGCCCCGATACGCAGTATTTT
CDR3 protein: CASSLSGVSPDTQYF

V gene: TRBV11-1
J gene: TRBJ2-1
D gene: TRBD2
CDR3 length: 18
clone size: few
CDR3 DNA: TGTGCCAGCAGCGCGGGACTAGCGGGCGTTACCTCCTACAATGAGCAGTTCTTC
CDR3 protein: CASSAGLAGVTSYNEQFF

V gene: TRBV28
J gene: TRBJ2-7
D gene: NA
CDR3 length: 12
clone size: many
CDR3 DNA: TGTGCCAGCAGCCCCCCGGCCTACGAGCAGTACTTC
CDR3 protein: CASSPPAYEQYF

V gene: TRBV6-2/TRBV6-3
J gene: TRBJ2-7
D gene: NA
CDR3 length: 14
clone size: many
CDR3 DNA: TGTGCCAGCAGTTGGGGACTGGGAGCCTACGAGCAGTACTTC
CDR3 protein: CASSWGLGAYEQYF

V gene: TRBV21-1
J gene: TRBJ2-1
D gene: NA
CDR3 length: 17
clone size: NA
CDR3 DNA: TGTGCCAGCAGCAAACACGCGGGCGGGGGGCTTATAAATGAGCAGTTCTTC
CDR3 protein: CASSKHAGGGLINEQFF

V gene: TRBV5-1
J gene: TRBJ2-3
D gene: NA
CDR3 length: 16
clone size: few
CDR3 DNA: TGCGCCAGCAGCAGAAACGGACAAGCAGGCACAGATACGCAGTATTTT
CDR3 protein: CASSRNGQAGTDTQYF

V gene: TRBV7-3
J gene: TRBJ2-1
D gene: NA
CDR3 length: 13
clone size: NA
CDR3 DNA: TGTGCCAGCAGCTACGGACTTGGGAATGAGCAGTTCTTC
CDR3 protein: CASSYGLGNEQFF

V gene: TRBV7-9
J gene: TRBJ2-1
D gene: NA
CDR3 length: 14
clone size: NA
CDR3 DNA: TGTGCCAGCAGCCCCCTACCGGGGAGCCATGAGCAGTTCTTC
CDR3 protein: CASSPLPGSHEQFF

V gene: TRBV7-2
J gene: TRBJ2-7
D gene: NA
CDR3 length: 17
clone size: NA
CDR3 DNA: TGTGCCAGCAGCTTAGTTTCAGGTTCACACTTAAACTACGAGCAGTACTTC
CDR3 protein: CASSLVSGSHLNYEQYF

V gene: TRBV20-1
J gene: TRBJ2-1
D gene: NA
CDR3 length: 19
clone size: NA
CDR3 DNA: TGCAGTGCTAGAGATCAGGGTCAGATAATTCTGAGCTCCTACAATGAGCAGTTCTTC
CDR3 protein: CSARDQGQIILSSYNEQFF

V gene: TRBV12-3/TRBV12-4
J gene: TRBJ2-5
D gene: TRBD1
CDR3 length: 15
clone size: NA
CDR3 DNA: TGTGCCAGCAGTGCATCGACAGGGGACGAAGAGACCCAGTACTTC
CDR3 protein: CASSASTGDEETQYF

V gene: TRBV7-9
J gene: TRBJ1-1
D gene: TRBD1
CDR3 length: 16
clone size: NA
CDR3 DNA: TGTGCCAGCAGCTTAGGAGTAGACAGGGCGAAGACTGAAGCTTTCTTT
CDR3 protein: CASSLGVDRAKTEAFF

V gene: TRBV25-1
J gene: TRBJ2-7
D gene: NA
CDR3 length: 15
clone size: many
CDR3 DNA: TGTGCCAGCAGTGATCCAGGCGGCAGCTCCTACGAGCAGTACTTC
CDR3 protein: CASSDPGGSSYEQYF

V gene: TRBV7-9
J gene: TRBJ1-1
D gene: TRBD1
CDR3 length: 17
clone size: many
CDR3 DNA: TGTGCCAGCAGCTTAAGGACAGGGGGCAGCGAGGACACTGAAGCTTTCTTT
CDR3 protein: CASSLRTGGSEDTEAFF

V gene: TRBV7-9
J gene: TRBJ1-1
D gene: NA
CDR3 length: 12
clone size: few
CDR3 DNA: TGTGCCAGCAGCTTAAAGGGGGGAGAAGCTTTCTTT
CDR3 protein: CASSLKGGEAFF

V gene: TRBV4-2
J gene: TRBJ2-3
D gene: NA
CDR3 length: 14
clone size: NA
CDR3 DNA: TGTGCCAGCAGCCAAGATCTAGGGGGGGATACGCAGTATTTT
CDR3 protein: CASSQDLGGDTQYF

V gene: TRBV7-8
J gene: TRBJ1-1
D gene: NA
CDR3 length: 10
clone size: few
CDR3 DNA: TGTGCCAGCAGCCCCTCCGAAGCTTTCTTT
CDR3 protein: CASSPSEAFF

V gene: TRBV5-1
J gene: TRBJ2-3
D gene: TRBD1
CDR3 length: 17
clone size: many
CDR3 DNA: TGCGCCAGCAGCTTGGAGGGACAGGGGGCCGGCACAGATACGCAGTATTTT
CDR3 protein: CASSLEGQGAGTDTQYF

V gene: TRBV24-1
J gene: TRBJ2-1
D gene: TRBD2
CDR3 length: 14
clone size: NA
CDR3 DNA: TGTGCCACCAGTGAAGGACTAGCGGGGAATGAGCAGTTCTTC
CDR3 protein: CATSEGLAGNEQFF

V gene: TRBV5-1
J gene: TRBJ2-2
D gene: NA
CDR3 length: 16
clone size: NA
CDR3 DNA: TGCGCCAGCAGCCCCCCCTGGGCAGGGGCCACCGGGGAGCTGTTTTTT
CDR3 protein: CASSPPWAGATGELFF

V gene: TRBV12-3/TRBV12-4
J gene: TRBJ2-1
D gene: TRBD2
CDR3 length: 18
clone size: NA
CDR3 DNA: TGTGCCAGCAGTTTGTTTGCGCTAGCGGGAGGTCCCTACAATGAGCAGTTCTTC
CDR3 protein: CASSLFALAGGPYNEQFF

V gene: TRBV7-8
J gene: TRBJ1-6
D gene: NA
CDR3 length: 13
clone size: NA
CDR3 DNA: TGTGCCAGCAGCTTAGAGGAGGGGACACCCCTCCACTTT
CDR3 protein: CASSLEEGTPLHF

V gene: TRBV7-8
J gene: TRBJ2-3
D gene: TRBD2
CDR3 length: 14
clone size: few
CDR3 DNA: TGTGCCAGCGTCTCGGGAGGGATTACAGATACGCAGTATTTT
CDR3 protein: CASVSGGITDTQYF

V gene: TRBV7-6
J gene: TRBJ1-2
D gene: NA
CDR3 length: 15
clone size: few
CDR3 DNA: TGTGCCAGCAGCTTCTTCAGGGGCACGGACTATGGCTACACCTTC
CDR3 protein: CASSFFRGTDYGYTF

V gene: TRBV4-3
J gene: TRBJ1-1
D gene: TRBD1
CDR3 length: 15
clone size: NA
CDR3 DNA: TGCGCCAGCAGCCAAGGACAGGGGGCGGGCACTGAAGCTTTCTTT
CDR3 protein: CASSQGQGAGTEAFF

V gene: TRBV6-1
J gene: TRBJ1-4
D gene: TRBD1
CDR3 length: 18
clone size: few
CDR3 DNA: TGTGCCAGCAGTCGCGACGTCGGACAGGAGCCGACTAATGAAAAACTGTTTTTT
CDR3 protein: CASSRDVGQEPTNEKLFF